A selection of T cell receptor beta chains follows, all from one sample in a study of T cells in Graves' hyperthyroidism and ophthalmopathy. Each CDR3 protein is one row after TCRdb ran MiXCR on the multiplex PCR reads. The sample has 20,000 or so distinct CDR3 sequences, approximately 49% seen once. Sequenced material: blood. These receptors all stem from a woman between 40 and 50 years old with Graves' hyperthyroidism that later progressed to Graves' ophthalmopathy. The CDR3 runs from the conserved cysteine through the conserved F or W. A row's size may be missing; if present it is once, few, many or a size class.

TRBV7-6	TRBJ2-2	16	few	CASSFGSGDNTGELFF
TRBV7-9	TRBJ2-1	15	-	CASGPWDRGRNEQFF
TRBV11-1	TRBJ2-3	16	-	CASSLGRAGLADTQYF
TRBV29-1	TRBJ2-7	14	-	CSASSLEGIYEQYF
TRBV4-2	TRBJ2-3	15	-	CASSQRSGDTDTQYF
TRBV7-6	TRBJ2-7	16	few	CASSLEGGTGRYEQYF
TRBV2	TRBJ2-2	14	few	CASSRTGLTGELFF
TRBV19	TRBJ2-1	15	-	CASRRTSGDYNEQFF
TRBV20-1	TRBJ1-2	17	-	CSARAYNRDPLVYGYTF
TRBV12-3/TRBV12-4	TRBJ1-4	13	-	CASSLAQNEKLFF
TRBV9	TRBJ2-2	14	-	CASSEGFNTGGLFF
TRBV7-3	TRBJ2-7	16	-	CASSLKGQEGRYEQYF
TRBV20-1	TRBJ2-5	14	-	CSARVAGDLETQYF
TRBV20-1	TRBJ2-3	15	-	CSAKQNAQSTDTQYF
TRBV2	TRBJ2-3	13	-	CASSARSTDTQYF
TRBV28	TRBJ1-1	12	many	CASRPGQGAAFF
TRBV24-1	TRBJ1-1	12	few	CATSDFGQKPFF
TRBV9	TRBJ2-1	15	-	CASSVDLRGNNEQFF
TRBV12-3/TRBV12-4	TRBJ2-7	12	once	CASSLGWGGSYF
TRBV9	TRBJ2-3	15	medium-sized	CASSRGGRSTDTQYF
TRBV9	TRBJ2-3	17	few	CASSVAPLLGNTDTQYF
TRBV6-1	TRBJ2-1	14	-	CASSEPQSYNEQFF
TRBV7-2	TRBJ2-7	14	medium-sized	CASSLVRASYEQYF
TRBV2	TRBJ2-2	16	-	CASSELGGFNTGELFF
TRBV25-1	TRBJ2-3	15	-	CASSEWLAGGDTQYF
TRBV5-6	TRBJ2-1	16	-	CASNNAVHPVYNEQFF
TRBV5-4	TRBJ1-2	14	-	CASSQIQGGKGYTF
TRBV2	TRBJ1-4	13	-	CASSGDAGEKLFF
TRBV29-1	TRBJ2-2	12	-	CSVEQGAGELFF
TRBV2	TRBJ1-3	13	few	CASSAGFRNTIYF
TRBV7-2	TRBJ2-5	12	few	CASSYHQETQYF
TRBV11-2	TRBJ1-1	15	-	CASSYRQGTNTEAFF
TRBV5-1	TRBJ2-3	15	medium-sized	CASSLEGAGVDTQYF
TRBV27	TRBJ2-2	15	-	CASSLTTRNTGELFF
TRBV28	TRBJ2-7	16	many	CASSLLDPPWAYEQYF
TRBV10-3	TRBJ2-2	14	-	CAITSSGNTGELFF
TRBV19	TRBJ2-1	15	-	CASMTTGTTYNEQFF
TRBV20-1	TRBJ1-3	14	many	CSARRGSSGNTIYF
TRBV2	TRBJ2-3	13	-	CASSLDWADTQYF
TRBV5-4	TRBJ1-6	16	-	CASSQDLETGGSPLHF
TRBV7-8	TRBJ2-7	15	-	CASSEGTPRYYEQYF
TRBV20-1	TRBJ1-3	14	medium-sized	CSARRVSGGNTIYF
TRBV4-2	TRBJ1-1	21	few	CASSQGSSWGQGFLVNTEAFF
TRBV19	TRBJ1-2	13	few	CASNGTGGRGYTF
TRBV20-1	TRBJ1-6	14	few	CSAREWDRNSPLHF
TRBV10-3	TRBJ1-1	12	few	CATREPNTEAFF
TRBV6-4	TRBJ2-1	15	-	CASSDPAGVVNEQSF